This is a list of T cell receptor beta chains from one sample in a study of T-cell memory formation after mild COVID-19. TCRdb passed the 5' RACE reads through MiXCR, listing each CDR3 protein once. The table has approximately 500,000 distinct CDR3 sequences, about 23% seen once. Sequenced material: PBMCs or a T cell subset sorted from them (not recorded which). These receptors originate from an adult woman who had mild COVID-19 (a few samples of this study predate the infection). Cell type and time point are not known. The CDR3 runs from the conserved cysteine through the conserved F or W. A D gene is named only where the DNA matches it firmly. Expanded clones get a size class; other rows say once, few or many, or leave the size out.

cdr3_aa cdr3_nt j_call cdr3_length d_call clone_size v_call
CASSPRTGGPSTDTQYF TGTGCCAGCAGCCCACGGACAGGGGGGCCTAGCACAGATACGCAGTATTTT TRBJ2-3 17 TRBD1 . TRBV7-2
CASSPLGANNEQFF TGCGCCAGCAGCCCTTTGGGCGCAAACAATGAGCAGTTCTTC TRBJ2-1 14 . many TRBV5-1
CASSLTDWEDEKLFF TGTGCCAGCAGCTTGACGGATTGGGAGGATGAAAAACTGTTTTTT TRBJ1-4 15 . . TRBV5-6
CASSARRDGEQYF TGTGCCAGCAGTGCGCGCAGGGATGGAGAGCAGTACTTC TRBJ2-7 13 . . TRBV2
CASSLTGGHQPQHF TGTGCCAGCAGCTTGACAGGGGGGCATCAGCCCCAGCATTTT TRBJ1-5 14 TRBD1 . TRBV7-3
CASVTGTGGNIQYF TGTGCCAGCGTAACCGGGACAGGAGGGAACATTCAGTACTTC TRBJ2-4 14 TRBD1 few TRBV11-1
CASSYPGTVPSTF TGTGCCAGCAGTTACCCCGGGACAGTTCCAAGCACCTTC TRBJ1-2 13 TRBD1 . TRBV6-2/TRBV6-3
CASSPLRAEGNQPQHF TGTGCCAGCAGTCCCCTTCGGGCGGAGGGGAATCAGCCCCAGCATTTT TRBJ1-5 16 . . TRBV6-6
CASSQSGTRGEAQYF TGTGCCAGCAGCCAATCCGGGACTAGGGGAGAGGCCCAGTACTTC TRBJ2-5 15 TRBD2 few TRBV4-2
CASRTSGGSYSGANVLTF TGTGCCAGCAGGACCTCAGGGGGCTCTTACTCTGGGGCCAACGTCCTGACTTTC TRBJ2-6 18 TRBD1 . TRBV7-2
CASSGYRGRIDTQYF TGTGCCAGCAGTGGTTACAGGGGGCGAATAGATACGCAGTATTTT TRBJ2-3 15 TRBD1 . TRBV2
CATSDPARQGTDTQYF TGTGCCACCAGTGACCCCGCCCGACAGGGGACAGATACGCAGTATTTT TRBJ2-3 16 TRBD1 . TRBV24-1
CATSDRGQTTVLDSYEQYF TGTGCCACCAGTGATAGGGGACAGACCACCGTATTGGACTCCTACGAGCAGTACTTC TRBJ2-7 19 TRBD1 . TRBV24-1
CAWSPGQGFYEQYF TGTGCCTGGAGCCCGGGACAGGGGTTTTACGAGCAGTACTTC TRBJ2-7 14 TRBD1 . TRBV30
CASSTLAGGLYEQYF TGTGCCAGCAGCACGCTAGCGGGAGGGCTATACGAGCAGTACTTC TRBJ2-7 15 TRBD2 . TRBV11-2
CASRLQGSNQPQHF TGTGCCAGCAGACTTCAGGGGAGCAATCAGCCCCAGCATTTT TRBJ1-5 14 . . TRBV3-2